The T cell receptor beta chain described here comes from a study of shared clonotypes between healthy human individuals. The CDR3 is made up of 13 amino acids. Trimming took off 3 bases at V and 1 base at J, with 6 bases between the two ends. Per germline, CDR1 SEHNR and CDR2 FQNEAQ (reference sequence). Only in-frame clones appear in the TCRdb table, and some are missing; sequencing was by immunoSEQ multiplex PCR. The data show 1.4 million or so clones, approximately 98.5% seen once. The specimen was naive CD4+ T cells sorted from blood. Sample subset: CD45RA+ positively selected. The sequence was obtained from a man younger than 45 in good health. The gene calls are TRBV7-9 and TRBJ1-1; the D is unclear. In DNA, the CDR3 is TGTGCCAGCAGCTTTAAAGGGAACACTGAAGCTTTCTTT. Protein product: CASSFKGNTEAFF.